The 14 T cell receptor beta chains presented below share a single source sample, sequenced in a study of identical twins. MiXCR was run by TCRdb on the 5' RACE reads, yielding one entry per CDR3 protein. The repertoire consists of nearly 200,000 distinct CDR3 sequences, with approximately 16% occurring once and the leading ten covering around two fifths. Another study also made use of these data, one on T cells expressing NK-cell markers.

Specimen: CD8+ T cells sorted from blood. These receptors were taken from a woman aged 18-29 years in good health.

In this sample, this clonotype turned up a few times. V and J are TRBV20-1 and TRBJ2-1; 8 bases map to TRBD2. With 5 bases clipped from V and 9 bases from J, the junction kept 12 bases outside the gene matches. Germline V gives CDR1 DFQATT, CDR2 SNEGSKA (reference sequence). The CDR3 is made up of 14 amino acids. CDR3 in amino acids: CSAETGGPPSEQFF. The CDR3 nucleotides are TGCAGTGCTGAAACGGGAGGGCCCCCCAGTGAGCAGTTCTTC.

The CDR3 loop reads CASSFPGQSSYEQYF. CDR3 sequence (DNA): TGTGCCAGCAGCTTCCCGGGACAGAGCTCCTACGAGCAGTACTTC. This chain links TRBV7-8 with TRBJ2-7, with 7 bases lining up with TRBD1. The CDR3 has 15 residues. Germline values: CDR1 SGHVS, CDR2 FQNEAQ. The V segment lost 3 bases and the J segment 0 bases; nucleotides outside the gene matches: 5. The whole variable domain, remainder taken from reference TRBV7-8 and TRBJ2-7, is GAGVSQSPRYKVAKRGQDVALRCDPISGHVSLFWYQQALGQGPEFLTYFQNEAQLDKSGLPSDRFFAERPEGSVSTLKIQRTQQEDSAVYLCASSFPGQSSYEQYFGPGTRLTVT.

This chain joins TRBV7-9 and TRBJ2-3; no clear D gene. Trimming pared 2 bases from V and 10 bases from J, leaving 16 bases between. The CDR3 has 14 residues. Germline CDR1 reads SEHNR; CDR2 reads FQNEAQ (reference sequence). CDR3 residues: CASSLPPDPRAQYF. The DNA of the CDR3 is TGTGCCAGCAGCTTACCCCCGGATCCTCGGGCGCAGTATTTT.

The rearrangement uses TRBV5-1 and TRBJ1-1; 9 nucleotides line up with TRBD1. Looked up from germline, CDR1 is SGHRS and CDR2 is YFSETQ. Germline trimming cut 4 bases from V and 1 base from J; bases unmatched to any gene: 5. CDR3 length equals 15 residues. DNA for the CDR3: TGCGCCAGCAGCCTGAACAGGGGGCGGAACACTGAAGCTTTCTTT. This encodes CASSLNRGRNTEAFF.

The rearrangement uses TRBV20-1 and TRBJ2-7; TRBD1 or TRBD2 may be the D gene (5 bases each). Germline V lookup: CDR1 DFQATT, CDR2 SNEGSKA (reference sequence). This CDR3 has 11 amino acids. V was cut by 5 bases and J by 3 bases, with 8 bases left in between. The CDR3 loop is CSAPRGYEQYF. The CDR3 DNA sequence: TGCAGTGCTCCGAGGGGCTACGAGCAGTACTTC.

This clonotype was picked up a small number of times. The CDR3 reads CASSWEGNTEAFF. The CDR3 DNA sequence: TGTGCCAGCAGTTGGGAGGGGAACACTGAAGCTTTCTTT. The chain couples TRBV27 to TRBJ1-1; D remains ambiguous. The CDR3 extends over 13 amino acids. Looked up from germline, CDR1 is MNHEY and CDR2 is SMNVEV (reference sequence). The V end was cut by 4 bases, the J end by 1 base, with 7 bases between.

This clonotype occurred a few times. This chain uses TRBV5-1 with TRBJ2-1, with D unclear. V lost 0 bases and J 6 bases, leaving 7 bases between the germline ends. CDR1 is SGHRS, CDR2 YFSETQ, per germline. This CDR3 is 13 amino acids long. CDR3 residues: CASSLDLLNEQFF. In DNA form, the CDR3 reads TGCGCCAGCAGCTTGGATCTGCTCAATGAGCAGTTCTTC.

This clonotype was detected only a few times. The rearrangement links TRBV6-1 to TRBJ2-7; D possibly corresponds to TRBD2 (5 bases). This CDR3 is built from 15 residues. Per the germline V gene, CDR1 is MNHNS and CDR2 is SASEGT. Trimming took 9 bases from V and 3 from J, leaving 21 bases between them. CDR3 protein: CASSPTGRPNYEQYF. For the CDR3, the DNA is TGTGCCAGTTCACCTACGGGGAGACCAAACTACGAGCAGTACTTC.

V is TRBV12-3 or TRBV12-4 and J is TRBJ2-1; 9 bases are shared with TRBD1. The CDR3 spans 15 residues. V was pared by 6 bases and J by 9 bases, with 12 bases of the junction left unmatched. Here the CDR3 DNA reads TGTGCCAGCAGCCCGCCGGGACAGGGTCAGGGTGAGCAGTTCTTC. Protein sequence: CASSPPGQGQGEQFF.

This clonotype has only a few counts. The junction departs from germline at one end; a sequencing error may be responsible. V is TRBV7-2 and J is TRBJ2-3; TRBD2 aligns across 12 bases. The CDR3 extends over 15 amino acids. The germline V gene encodes CDR1 SGHTA and CDR2 FQGNSA. The DNA of the CDR3 is TGTGCCAGCAGCCTAGCGGGAGGGCCCAAGGATACGCAGTATTTT. Encoded protein: CASSLAGGPKDTQYF. Variable domain in full (rest from reference TRBV7-2 and TRBJ2-3): GAGVSQSPSNKVTEKGKDVELRCDPISGHTALYWYRQSLGQGLEFLIYFQGNSAPDKSGLPSDRFSAERTGGSVSTLTIQRTQQEDSAVYLCASSLAGGPKDTQYFGPGTRLTVL.

In its sample, this clonotype was seen a few times. This sequence joins TRBV7-9 and TRBJ2-6; D is possibly TRBD2 (5 bases). Germline loops: CDR1 SEHNR, CDR2 FQNEAQ (reference sequence). Deletions cut 3 bases from V and 2 bases from J, with 14 bases between. CDR3 size: 17 residues. This CDR3 reads CASSLSSGNPGANVLTF. In nucleotides, the CDR3 is TGTGCCAGCAGCTTGTCTTCGGGGAACCCTGGGGCCAACGTCCTGACTTTC. Variable domain in full (rest from reference TRBV7-9 and TRBJ2-6): DTGVSQNPRHKITKRGQNVTFRCDPISEHNRLYWYRQTLGQGPEFLTYFQNEAQLEKSRLLSDRFSAERPKGSFSTLEIQRTEQGDSAMYLCASSLSSGNPGANVLTFGAGSRLTVL.

The V and J genes are TRBV9 and TRBJ2-2; D ambiguous. V lost 1 base, J lost 5 bases, and 6 bases lay in between. Germline V gives CDR1 SGDLS, CDR2 YYNGEE. The CDR3 runs 13 residues. Here the CDR3 DNA reads TGTGCCAGCAGCGTAAGCAGTACCGGGGAGCTGTTTTTT. Translated: CASSVSSTGELFF.

This clonotype appeared a few times. The CDR3, as DNA: TGTGCCACCTACCTGGATACGCAGTATTTT. Its protein product is CATYLDTQYF. This chain joins TRBV12-3 or TRBV12-4 and TRBJ2-3; no definite D call. Trimming shortened V by 10 bases and J by 6 bases, and 8 bases separated the two germline ends. CDR3 length: 10 amino acids.

In this sample, this clonotype turned up a few times. J is TRBJ2-6 and V is TRBV27; 9 bases are a match to TRBD1. The CDR3 contains 18 residues. The ends lost 1 base at V and 2 bases at J; junction bases unmatched: 6. From germline, CDR1 is MNHEY and CDR2 SMNVEV (reference sequence). The CDR3 DNA follows: TGTGCCAGCAGTTTATTAGGGCGACAGGGGGCTGGGGCCAACGTCCTGACTTTC. This gives the protein CASSLLGRQGAGANVLTF.